This T cell receptor (beta chain) was captured in a study of cytomegalovirus exposure and HLA in healthy donors. Study details: An early release of data contained about 85 million unique TCRs, which came from HLA-typed donors.

This clone was detected once. The antigen is not known. Germline loops: CDR1 SNHLY, CDR2 FYNNEI. The V end lost 7 bases, the J end lost 0 bases, and 12 bases lay between the germline ends. The CDR3 spans 14 residues. PCR was performed using 60 Vbeta and 13 Jbeta primers. Measured with immunoSEQ multiplex PCR; TCRdb has only the in-frame clones, and not every one. The repertoire includes 80,000 or so clones, around 80% of them detected once, and around 3.1% sits in the top ten. The study, taken as a whole, reports: Some V segments could not be told apart, so they were left out, TRBV6-2 and TRBV6-3 among them.

The V call is TRBV2, the J call TRBJ1-1; possible D gene TRBD1, 6 bases. This clonotype was sampled from a man between 50 and 59 years old in good health and CMV-seropositive. Sequenced: PBMCs. The CDR3 protein is CASTMDSLNTEAFF. CDR3 nucleotides: TGTGCCAGCACCATGGACAGTTTGAACACTGAAGCTTTCTTT. Supplemented by reference TRBV2 and TRBJ1-1, the full variable domain reads EPEVTQTPSHQVTQMGQEVILRCVPISNHLYFYWYRQILGQKVEFLVSFYNNEISEKSEIFDDQFSVERPDGSNFTLKIRSTKLEDSAMYFCASTMDSLNTEAFFGQGTRLTVV.